This T cell receptor (beta chain) derives from a study of Ad26.COV2.S vaccination and SARS-CoV-2 variants. Treatment given: around 19 received Ad26.COV2.S at low or high dose, single or two shots; about 5 received placebo; per-sample allocation not given. Sampling occurred on day 63 after the first vaccine or placebo injection. Measured with immunoSEQ multiplex PCR; TCRdb has only the in-frame clones, and not every one. The repertoire consists of about 390,000 clones, with 88% occurring once and the leading ten covering roughly 3.5%. Germline V gene sequence: CDR1 SEHNR, CDR2 FQNEAQ (reference sequence). The length of the CDR3 is 12 residues. The V end lost 5 bases, the J end lost 4 bases, and 8 bases lay between the germline ends.

The receptor's source is a person aged 18-65 years who received the Ad26.COV2.S COVID-19 vaccine or a placebo. The rearrangement links TRBV7-9 to TRBJ2-5; D is perhaps TRBD2 (7 bases). Sequenced here: peripheral blood, sampled in a trial of Ad26.COV2.S vaccine versus placebo. The CDR3 loop reads CASSRGGETQYF. For the CDR3, the DNA is TGTGCCAGCAGCAGGGGGGGAGAGACCCAGTACTTC.